The next 17 T cell receptor beta chains were all read from a single sample in a study of blood T cell repertoires in COVID-19. TCRdb keeps only in-frame clones here, not all; method: immunoSEQ multiplex PCR. Of about 330,000 clones in the sample, roughly 88% are singletons; the top ten hold 3.5% to 4%. The sequenced sample was peripheral blood. These receptors originate from a woman aged 45-65 years with active or convalescent COVID-19.

This clone has just a few counts. The chain combines TRBV6-6 with TRBJ2-2; D is unresolved. V lost 5 bases and J lost 3, with 7 bases in between. CDR1 and CDR2 (germline): MNHNY, SVGAGI (reference sequence). The CDR3 loop spans 13 amino acids. The CDR3: CASSPTDTGELFF. The CDR3 DNA sequence: TGTGCCAGCAGTCCAACAGACACCGGGGAGCTGTTTTTT.

The J gene is TRBJ1-4, the V gene TRBV28, with TRBD1 identical over 7 bases. The CDR3 contains 15 residues. Trimming took 3 bases from V and 0 from J; bases not matched to a gene: 1. Germline loops: CDR1 MDHEN, CDR2 SYDVKM. CDR3 in DNA: TGTGCCAGCAGTTTCCAGGGGGCAACTAATGAAAAACTGTTTTTT. Its translation is CASSFQGATNEKLFF.

The rearrangement links TRBV5-4 to TRBJ2-2; 9 bases align to TRBD1. Germline assignment: CDR1 SGHNT and CDR2 YYREEE (reference sequence). V was clipped by 3 bases and J by 4 bases; unmatched bases: 4. This CDR3 comprises 15 residues. The CDR3 DNA reads TGTGCCAGCAGCTCCCGGGACAGGGCCACCGGGGAGCTGTTTTTT. Translating it yields CASSSRDRATGELFF. Together with reference TRBV5-4 and TRBJ2-2, the CDR3 gives the full variable domain: ETGVTQSPTHLIKTRGQQVTLRCSSQSGHNTVSWYQQALGQGPQFIFQYYREEENGRGNFPPRFSGLQFPNYSSELNVNALELDDSALYLCASSSRDRATGELFFGEGSRLTVL.

This chain joins TRBV2 and TRBJ2-1, with D perhaps TRBD2 (5 bases). From germline, CDR1 is SNHLY and CDR2 FYNNEI. The CDR3 totals 14 residues. Trimming took 7 bases from V and 9 from J, leaving 19 bases between them. The CDR3 DNA reads as TGTGCCAGCACGAAAGGTGCTGTTGCGGGTGAGCAGTTCTTC. Protein sequence: CASTKGAVAGEQFF.

The rearrangement joins TRBV5-5 to TRBJ2-3; TRBD2 is a possible D gene (5 bases). The CDR3 spans 17 residues. Germline V gives CDR1 SGHKS, CDR2 YYEKEE (reference sequence). V gave up 4 bases and J gave up 9 bases, with 27 bases separating them. The CDR3 spells CASSAAGGSAGVVTQYF. The CDR3 DNA is TGTGCCAGCAGCGCCGCCGGAGGTAGCGCCGGCGTGGTCACGCAGTATTTT.

The V call is TRBV7-9, the J call TRBJ2-7; 11 bases line up with TRBD2. V lost 6 bases and J lost 2; bases outside the gene matches: 9. The germline V gene encodes CDR1 SEHNR and CDR2 FQNEAQ (reference sequence). The CDR3 length is 16 residues. The CDR3 region has the DNA TGTGCCAGCAGTCCGTCGACTAGCGGGGAAACCTACGAGCAGTACTTC. As protein: CASSPSTSGETYEQYF.

This clone has more than one count but fewer than ten. The CDR3 protein is CASSQWDRGTNEKLFF. The CDR3, as DNA: TGCGCCAGCAGCCAATGGGACAGGGGGACTAATGAAAAACTGTTTTTT. The V and J genes are TRBV4-1 and TRBJ1-4; 11 bases fit TRBD1. Trimming at V came to 2 bases and at J to 2 bases, leaving 1 base not matched to a gene. CDR3 size: 16 residues. The germline CDR1 and CDR2 sequences are MGHRA and YSYEKL.

The rearrangement joins TRBV12-3 or TRBV12-4 to TRBJ1-5; possible D gene TRBD1, 5 bases. The V end lost 5 bases, the J end lost 5 bases, and 7 bases lay between the germline ends. The CDR3 sequence is 12 residues long. The CDR3 bases are TGTGCCAGCAGTACAGGATATCAGCCCCAGCATTTT. Residues: CASSTGYQPQHF.

The genes are TRBV6-2 or TRBV6-3 and TRBJ2-2; 8 positions match TRBD2. V lost 6 bases to trimming and J lost 4 bases; unmatched junction nucleotides: 4. In germline, CDR1 is MNHEY, CDR2 SVGEGT. The CDR3 sequence is 14 residues long. As DNA, the CDR3 is TGTGCCAGCAGCCTCCGGGAGGGCACCGGGGAGCTGTTTTTT. Residues: CASSLREGTGELFF.

The chain is built from TRBV6-5 and TRBJ1-2, with 9 bases lining up with TRBD1. The germline V gene has CDR1 MNHEY and CDR2 SVGAGI. With V trimmed by 2 bases and J by 0 bases, 4 bases remained unmatched. The CDR3 is 16 residues long. The CDR3 protein is CASSYGGDRANYGYTF. In DNA form, the CDR3 reads TGTGCCAGCAGTTACGGAGGGGACAGGGCTAACTATGGCTACACCTTC.

The gene calls are TRBV5-1 and TRBJ1-2, with 9 positions matching TRBD1. The CDR3 has 14 residues. Germline assignment: CDR1 SGHRS and CDR2 YFSETQ. The V gene end was trimmed by 4 bases and the J gene end by 6 bases; junction bases not matched to a gene: 7. The CDR3 region has the DNA TGCGCCAGCAGCGGATGGACAGGGGCGGATGGCTACACCTTC. Amino acids: CASSGWTGADGYTF.

The V and J genes are TRBV12-3 or TRBV12-4 and TRBJ1-2; D gene unclear. The CDR3 loop spans 13 amino acids. Trimming cost V 5 bases and J 4 bases, with 11 bases left between them. CDR3 sequence reads: CASSEGELYGYTF. The DNA for the CDR3 is TGTGCCAGCAGTGAGGGCGAACTCTATGGCTACACCTTC.

Here the CDR3 DNA reads TGTGCCAGCAGTCGCAAGTCGACAGGGGGCAGGTGGTTTGGCTACACCTTC. This sequence encodes CASSRKSTGGRWFGYTF. The chain couples TRBV6-6 to TRBJ1-2; 10 bases align to TRBD1. The CDR3 spans 17 residues. V lost 5 bases and J lost 7; bases outside the gene matches: 16. The V gene's germline CDR1 is MNHNY and CDR2 SVGAGI (reference sequence).

Only a few counts were recorded for this clone. The chain carries TRBV7-3 and TRBJ2-7; 7 bases line up with TRBD2. Germline assignment: CDR1 SGHTA and CDR2 FQGTGA. V lost 5 bases and J lost 0; bases outside the gene matches: 7. The CDR3 length is 15 residues. The CDR3 sequence: CASSTTGGSSYEQYF. In DNA form, the CDR3 reads TGTGCCAGCAGCACGACTGGCGGGAGCTCCTACGAGCAGTACTTC.

V is TRBV5-5 and J is TRBJ2-7; 8 bases agree with TRBD1. Trimming at V came to 5 bases and at J to 2 bases, leaving 12 bases not matched to a gene. The CDR3 length is 16 residues. The germline CDR1 and CDR2 sequences are SGHKS and YYEKEE (reference sequence). CDR3 sequence (DNA): TGTGCCAGCAGGGGACAGGTCTCCTATGGGGCCTACGAGCAGTACTTC. It codes for CASRGQVSYGAYEQYF. Filled out from reference TRBV5-5 and TRBJ2-7, the complete variable domain reads DAGVTQSPTHLIKTRGQQVTLRCSPISGHKSVSWYQQVLGQGPQFIFQYYEKEERGRGNFPDRFSARQFPNYSSELNVNALLLGDSALYLCASRGQVSYGAYEQYFGPGTRLTVT.

This clone was seen only a few times. The chain recombines TRBV7-2 with TRBJ1-5; TRBD1 aligns across 7 bases. J gave up 11 bases and V 3 bases, and 7 bases lay outside the gene matches. CDR1 and CDR2 (germline): SGHTA, FQGNSA. The CDR3 has 13 amino acids. Here the CDR3 reads CASSLRQGESQHF. CDR3 bases: TGTGCCAGCAGCTTGCGACAGGGAGAGTCCCAGCATTTT.

The chain employs TRBV9 and TRBJ1-1; tentatively, D is TRBD1 (6 bases). Trimming left V 1 base short and J 6 bases short, with 10 bases between. This CDR3 is 13 amino acids long. Looked up from germline, CDR1 is SGDLS and CDR2 is YYNGEE. The DNA for the CDR3 is TGTGCCAGCAGCGTACATACAGGGTCTGAAGCTTTCTTT. Amino acid sequence: CASSVHTGSEAFF. Using reference TRBV9 and TRBJ1-1 for the parts outside the CDR3, the full variable domain is DSGVTQTPKHLITATGQRVTLRCSPRSGDLSVYWYQQSLDQGLQFLIQYYNGEERAKGNILERFSAQQFPDLHSELNLSSLELGDSALYFCASSVHTGSEAFFGQGTRLTVV.